A single sample gave rise to the 32 T cell receptor beta chains below, sequenced in a study of T cell repertoires in cytomegalovirus infection. TCRdb re-called the reads with MiXCR, one entry per CDR3 protein. The sample has about 100,000 distinct CDR3 sequences; approximately 16% are singletons. The sequencing sample was made of PBMCs. These receptors were obtained from a human donor in good health (CMV status not recorded). Some clones in this sample may be carry-over from other donors' samples.

This clonotype was counted between two and nine times. The V gene is TRBV19, the J gene TRBJ2-1, with D unclear. Trimming removed 3 bases from V and 2 bases from J, with 8 bases in between. Germline-derived CDR1 and CDR2 are LNHDA and SQIVND (reference sequence). The CDR3 has 14 residues. CDR3 DNA sequence: TGTGCCAGTAGTATTGAGACGCCCTACAATGAGCAGTTCTTC. Encoded protein: CASSIETPYNEQFF.

In this sample, this clonotype turned up a few times. A much larger clone is a single base away; this may be a read error. The chain links TRBV7-2 to TRBJ1-2; no definite D call. Trimming pared 7 bases from V and 0 bases from J, leaving 12 bases between. Germline V CDR1 and CDR2: SGHTA, FQGNSA. The CDR3 runs 14 residues. The CDR3 DNA follows: TGTGCCAGCACCTCGGACGACACTAACTATGGCTACACCTTC. Protein: CASTSDDTNYGYTF.

The chain recombines TRBV19 with TRBJ2-1, with 9 bases identical to TRBD2. V lost 4 bases and J lost 0; bases outside the gene matches: 10. The CDR3 runs to 18 residues. Germline assignment: CDR1 LNHDA and CDR2 SQIVND (reference sequence). CDR3 amino acids: CASSKRLAGIPSYNEQFF. The CDR3, as DNA: TGTGCCAGTAGTAAACGGCTAGCGGGGATACCCTCCTACAATGAGCAGTTCTTC.

This clonotype was detected only a few times. The chain has TRBV20-1 and TRBJ2-1, with D perhaps matching TRBD1 or TRBD2 (6 bases each). CDR1 is DFQATT and CDR2 is SNEGSKA in the germline V gene (reference sequence). The ends were cut back, 5 bases at V and 3 bases at J, with 17 bases in the middle. CDR3 size: 15 residues. Written as DNA, the CDR3 is TGCAGTGCTCGAGGGGGGCAGGGGAGCTACAATGAGCAGTTCTTC. This sequence encodes CSARGGQGSYNEQFF.

This clonotype was detected many times. This rearrangement joins TRBV12-3 or TRBV12-4 to TRBJ1-5; the match to TRBD1 covers 7 bases. The CDR3 is 16 residues long. The J segment lost 4 bases and the V segment lost 5 bases, leaving 11 bases of the junction unmatched. The CDR3 DNA sequence: TGTGCCAGCAGTGAATCGCGGGACAGCCGAAATCAGCCCCAGCATTTT. Translated: CASSESRDSRNQPQHF.

This clonotype was found many times. The chain combines TRBV27 with TRBJ1-1; D uncertain. The V gene lost 3 bases and the J gene lost 0 bases, with 11 bases spanning the gap. CDR1 and CDR2 (germline): MNHEY, SMNVEV (reference sequence). The CDR3 loop spans 15 amino acids. Written as DNA, the CDR3 is TGTGCCAGCAGTTTTTCGGGCCAGATGAACACTGAAGCTTTCTTT. Translation: CASSFSGQMNTEAFF.

This clonotype was recorded many times. V and J are TRBV7-2 and TRBJ2-5, with a possible D match to TRBD2 (5 bases). Germline V gene sequence: CDR1 SGHTA, CDR2 FQGNSA. The CDR3 extends over 15 amino acids. V lost 2 bases and J 5 bases, leaving 15 bases between the germline ends. CDR3 sequence (DNA): TGTGCCAGCAGCTTATTTGGGGAGTTTCGGGAGACCCAGTACTTC. Translating it yields CASSLFGEFRETQYF.

This clonotype was picked up many times. This chain joins TRBV12-3 or TRBV12-4 and TRBJ2-3; D not resolved. The CDR3 has 14 residues. The ends were cut back, 5 bases at V and 3 bases at J, with 12 bases in the middle. CDR3 in amino acids: CASSNMRETDTQYF. The CDR3 nucleotides read TGTGCCAGCAGTAACATGAGAGAAACAGATACGCAGTATTTT.

The rearrangement uses TRBV10-3 and TRBJ1-2; possible D gene TRBD1, 6 bases. This CDR3 has 14 amino acids. In germline, CDR1 is ENHRY, CDR2 SYGVKD. The V end lost 3 bases, the J end lost 8 bases, and 16 bases lay between the germline ends. The chain's CDR3 is CAISEIRTERGYTF. CDR3 in DNA: TGTGCCATCAGTGAAATTCGGACAGAGAGGGGCTACACCTTC.

This clonotype was picked up many times. The chain recombines TRBV7-8 with TRBJ2-7; D call uncertain. Deletions cut 1 base from V and 3 bases from J, with 7 bases between. The length of the CDR3 is 13 residues. Germline V gene lookup returns CDR1 SGHVS and CDR2 FQNEAQ. The CDR3 DNA reads TGTGCCAGCAGCTTAGGGGTAGACTACGAGCAGTACTTC. It codes for CASSLGVDYEQYF.

The chain carries TRBV24-1 and TRBJ2-5, with D possibly being TRBD2 (6 bases). V shed 4 bases and J shed 5 bases, with 16 bases lying between them. Germline V lookup: CDR1 KGHDR, CDR2 SFDVKD. The CDR3 contains 15 residues. The CDR3 nucleotides are TGTGCCACCAGTGACCGGGGGACTGGTCGGGAGACCCAGTACTTC. As protein: CATSDRGTGRETQYF.

The V gene is TRBV5-4, the J gene TRBJ2-5; D not resolved. Germline-derived CDR1 and CDR2 are SGHNT and YYREEE (reference sequence). Trimming stripped 0 bases from V and 4 bases from J, with 13 bases between. The CDR3 runs 15 residues. CDR3 in amino acids: CASSLGLVVGETQYF. CDR3 DNA sequence: TGTGCCAGCAGCTTGGGTCTAGTGGTAGGAGAGACCCAGTACTTC.

V is TRBV6-8 and J is TRBJ1-4; D gene ambiguous. This CDR3 contains 14 residues. CDR1 and CDR2 (germline): MNHGY, SAAAGT. V dropped 6 bases and J dropped 2 bases, with 10 bases sitting between them. The CDR3 protein is CASSPSFTNEKLFF. CDR3 DNA: TGTGCCAGCAGCCCGAGTTTCACTAATGAAAAACTGTTTTTT.

This clonotype was seen only a few times. The chain carries TRBV28 and TRBJ2-7; D possibly corresponds to TRBD1 (6 bases). The germline V gene has CDR1 MDHEN and CDR2 SYDVKM. The V and J ends lost 5 bases and 6 bases respectively, with 20 bases between them. The CDR3 extends over 15 amino acids. CDR3 nucleotide sequence: TGTGCCAGCAGTCTCCAAGGCCAGGGGAAGGGCGAGCAGTACTTC. Translation gives CASSLQGQGKGEQYF.

The table lists this clonotype with a few counts. The chain has TRBV6-4 and TRBJ1-1, with D hard to call. The CDR3 has 14 residues. Per germline, CDR1 MRHNA and CDR2 SNTAGT. V was trimmed by 0 bases and J by 4 bases, leaving 9 bases between them. The CDR3 sequence is CASSDSWESTEAFF. The CDR3 region has the DNA TGTGCCAGCAGTGACTCGTGGGAGAGCACTGAAGCTTTCTTT.

This clonotype appeared a few times. The chain links TRBV28 to TRBJ2-7, with 7 bases fitting TRBD2. Per the germline V gene, CDR1 is MDHEN and CDR2 is SYDVKM. Losses at the gene ends were 5 bases for V and 1 base for J; bases not matched to a gene: 5. The length of the CDR3 is 14 residues. The CDR3 DNA reads TGTGCCAGCAGTCCCCATAGCGGGTCCTACGAGCAGTACTTC. It yields the protein CASSPHSGSYEQYF.

This clonotype was counted ten times or more. The chain couples TRBV7-2 to TRBJ2-7, with D perhaps TRBD2 (5 bases). CDR3 length: 14 amino acids. Germline V gene data show CDR1 as SGHTA and CDR2 as FQGNSA. V lost 5 bases and J lost 1, with 12 bases in between. CDR3 nucleotide sequence: TGTGCCAGCAGCCCCCGCGGGCAGTCCTACGAGCAGTACTTC. Its protein is CASSPRGQSYEQYF.

This clonotype was counted ten times or more. The chain couples TRBV7-2 to TRBJ1-1, with D possibly TRBD1 on 6 matching bases. Trimming removed 5 bases at V and 6 bases at J, with 13 bases between. Germline V lookup: CDR1 SGHTA, CDR2 FQGNSA. There are 13 residues in the CDR3. The CDR3 nucleotides read TGTGCCAGCAGCCAGATGACAGGTTCTGAAGCTTTCTTT. This sequence encodes CASSQMTGSEAFF. Full variable domain (rest looked up from reference TRBV7-2 and TRBJ1-1): GAGVSQSPSNKVTEKGKDVELRCDPISGHTALYWYRQSLGQGLEFLIYFQGNSAPDKSGLPSDRFSAERTGGSVSTLTIQRTQQEDSAVYLCASSQMTGSEAFFGQGTRLTVV.

This clonotype came up many times. V usage is TRBV7-2 and J usage is TRBJ1-6; D remains ambiguous. CDR1 and CDR2 (germline): SGHTA, FQGNSA. V was pared by 1 base and J by 7 bases, with 11 bases between. This CDR3 is 15 amino acids long. CDR3 sequence: CASSLGARSNSPLHF. The CDR3, as DNA: TGTGCCAGCAGCTTAGGGGCAAGATCAAATTCACCCCTCCACTTT.

This clonotype was seen repeatedly, ten times or more. This rearrangement joins TRBV23-1 to TRBJ2-7, with D perhaps matching TRBD1 or TRBD2 (5 bases each). TRBV23-1 is treated as an ORF (open reading frame) with a function not yet certain. The CDR3 totals 15 residues. Deletions cut 8 bases from V and 0 bases from J, with 17 bases between. The CDR3 loop is CASRRGPTSSYEQYF. As DNA, the CDR3 is TGCGCCAGCCGAAGGGGACCGACCAGCTCCTACGAGCAGTACTTC.

This clonotype rates as medium-sized (0.01 to 0.1%). This chain uses TRBV7-2 with TRBJ1-1, with TRBD1 identical over 7 bases. The V gene end was trimmed by 4 bases and the J gene end by 4 bases; junction bases not matched to a gene: 6. Looked up from germline, CDR1 is SGHTA and CDR2 is FQGNSA. The CDR3 has 14 residues. The CDR3 DNA follows: TGTGCCAGCAGCTCGCGGGACAGAACCACTGAAGCTTTCTTT. Amino acid sequence: CASSSRDRTTEAFF.

This clonotype was counted only a few times. V and J are TRBV9 and TRBJ2-5; 11 nucleotides agree with TRBD2. Germline V gives CDR1 SGDLS, CDR2 YYNGEE. With V trimmed by 3 bases and J by 3 bases, 1 base remained unmatched. The CDR3 loop spans 14 amino acids. DNA of the CDR3: TGTGCCAGCAGCGAGACTAGCGGGGAAGAGACCCAGTACTTC. Encoded protein: CASSETSGEETQYF.

This clonotype has a handful of counts. This chain uses TRBV24-1 with TRBJ1-2; D gene unclear. V dropped 7 bases and J dropped 4 bases, with 15 bases sitting between them. Germline CDR1 and CDR2: KGHDR and SFDVKD. The CDR3 consists of 14 residues. CDR3 nucleotide sequence: TGTGCCACCAGCCCCGGTTGGGGTTCCTATGGCTACACCTTC. As protein: CATSPGWGSYGYTF.

The V and J genes are TRBV12-3 or TRBV12-4 and TRBJ2-3, with 8 bases matching TRBD2. After removal of 4 bases from V and 3 bases from J, the junction contained 9 bases not matched to a gene. CDR3 size: 16 residues. The CDR3 DNA follows: TGTGCCAGCAGTTCGACTAGCGTGGGTGTTACAGATACGCAGTATTTT. As protein: CASSSTSVGVTDTQYF.

This clonotype was counted at least ten times. The chain recombines TRBV5-1 with TRBJ2-1; 9 bases match TRBD2. Looked up from germline, CDR1 is SGHRS and CDR2 is YFSETQ. The CDR3 spans 15 residues. J was trimmed by 9 bases and V by 2 bases; bases with no gene match: 9. The CDR3 DNA reads as TGCGCCAGCAGCTTATATGAGCGGGGGGACTCTGAGCAGTTCTTC. It encodes CASSLYERGDSEQFF. Full variable domain (remainder filled in from reference TRBV5-1 and TRBJ2-1): KAGVTQTPRYLIKTRGQQVTLSCSPISGHRSVSWYQQTPGQGLQFLFEYFSETQRNKGNFPGRFSGRQFSNSRSEMNVSTLELGDSALYLCASSLYERGDSEQFFGPGTRLTVL.

The V and J genes are TRBV12-3 or TRBV12-4 and TRBJ1-5, with D hard to call. Trimming shortened V by 3 bases and J by 5 bases, and 8 bases separated the two germline ends. CDR3 length: 13 amino acids. In nucleotides, the CDR3 is TGTGCCAGCAGTTTCAGGAAAGATCAGCCCCAGCATTTT. Its translation: CASSFRKDQPQHF.

This clonotype was counted many times. This rearrangement joins TRBV7-2 to TRBJ1-3, with 10 bases lining up with TRBD1. V gave up 8 bases and J gave up 2 bases; unmatched junction bases: 6. The CDR3 spans 15 residues. The V gene's germline CDR1 is SGHTA and CDR2 FQGNSA. The CDR3, as DNA: TGTGCCAGCGGACGACAGGGGGCACCTGGAAACACCATATATTTT. Translated: CASGRQGAPGNTIYF. Combining the CDR3 with reference TRBV7-2 and TRBJ1-3 gives the whole variable domain GAGVSQSPSNKVTEKGKDVELRCDPISGHTALYWYRQSLGQGLEFLIYFQGNSAPDKSGLPSDRFSAERTGGSVSTLTIQRTQQEDSAVYLCASGRQGAPGNTIYFGEGSWLTVV.

This clonotype has more than one count but fewer than ten. V gene TRBV5-4 combines with J gene TRBJ2-3; the D gene is possibly TRBD2 (5 bases). This CDR3 comprises 14 residues. Germline CDR1 SGHNT, CDR2 YYREEE (reference sequence). V was shortened by 1 base and J by 3 bases, with 9 bases between the two germline ends. This CDR3 reads CASSLLSGTDTQYF. As DNA, the CDR3 is TGTGCCAGCAGCTTGCTCTCGGGGACAGATACGCAGTATTTT.

This clonotype was seen repeatedly, ten times or more. The chain uses TRBV11-3 and TRBJ1-4; D perhaps matches TRBD1 (5 bases). The V and J ends lost 5 bases and 7 bases respectively, with 11 bases between them. Germline CDR1 reads SGHNT; CDR2 reads YENEEA. CDR3 length: 13 residues. The CDR3 DNA reads TGTGCCAGCAGCACAGGACTGGGTGAAAAACTGTTTTTT. Amino acid sequence: CASSTGLGEKLFF. The full variable domain, in which reference TRBV11-3 and TRBJ1-4 provide the parts outside the CDR3, is EAGVVQSPRYKIIEKKQPVAFWCNPISGHNTLYWYLQNLGQGPELLIRYENEEAVDDSQLPKDRFSAERLKGVDSTLKIQPAELGDSAVYLCASSTGLGEKLFFGSGTQLSVL.

The chain joins TRBV11-3 to TRBJ2-7; no firm D call. The CDR3 runs to 15 residues. Germline V gene lookup returns CDR1 SGHNT and CDR2 YENEEA. V lost 7 bases to trimming and J lost 5 bases, with 21 bases between them. CDR3: CASTMTDPSGHEQYF. For the CDR3, the DNA is TGTGCCAGCACCATGACCGACCCCTCGGGCCACGAGCAGTACTTC. Full variable domain (rest looked up from reference TRBV11-3 and TRBJ2-7): EAGVVQSPRYKIIEKKQPVAFWCNPISGHNTLYWYLQNLGQGPELLIRYENEEAVDDSQLPKDRFSAERLKGVDSTLKIQPAELGDSAVYLCASTMTDPSGHEQYFGPGTRLTVT.

The table lists this clonotype with many counts. V and J are TRBV7-9 and TRBJ1-2; D remains ambiguous. This CDR3 has 13 amino acids. With 5 bases removed from V and 5 bases from J, the gap between germline ends came to 12 bases. CDR1 SEHNR and CDR2 FQNEAQ come from the germline V gene (reference sequence). For the CDR3, the DNA is TGTGCCAGCAGCCCGGACGGAGAATATGGCTACACCTTC. Encoded protein: CASSPDGEYGYTF.

A few counts support this clonotype. This chain connects TRBV7-3 to TRBJ2-7; 8 nucleotides match TRBD1. The CDR3 extends over 13 amino acids. Germline values: CDR1 SGHTA, CDR2 FQGTGA. The V and J ends lost 1 base and 9 bases, in that order; junction bases with no gene match: 5. CDR3 DNA sequence: TGTGCCAGCAGCTTAAGGCAGGGGGCCGTGCAGTACTTC. This encodes CASSLRQGAVQYF.